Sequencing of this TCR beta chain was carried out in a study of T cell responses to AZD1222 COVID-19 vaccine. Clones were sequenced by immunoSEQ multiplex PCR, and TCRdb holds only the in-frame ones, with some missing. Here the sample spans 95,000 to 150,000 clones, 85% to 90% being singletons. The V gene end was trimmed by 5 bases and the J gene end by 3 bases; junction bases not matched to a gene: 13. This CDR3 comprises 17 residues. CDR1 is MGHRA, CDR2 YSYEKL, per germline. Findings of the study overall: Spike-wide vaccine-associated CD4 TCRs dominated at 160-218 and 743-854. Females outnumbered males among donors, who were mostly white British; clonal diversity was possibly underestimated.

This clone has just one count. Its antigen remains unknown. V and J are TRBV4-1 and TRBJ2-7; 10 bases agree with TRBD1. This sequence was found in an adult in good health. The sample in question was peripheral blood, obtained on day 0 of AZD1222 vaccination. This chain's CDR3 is CASSARDRGQIDYEQYF. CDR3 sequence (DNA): TGCGCCAGCAGCGCCCGGGACAGGGGACAGATAGACTACGAGCAGTACTTC.